The 26 T cell receptor beta chains reported below all come from one sample, sequenced in a study of shared clonotypes between healthy human individuals. The data were produced by immunoSEQ multiplex PCR, yet TCRdb's version contains in-frame clones alone and is incomplete. In the table there are about 1,800,000 clones, approximately 95% of which are singletons. In the naive CD8 group, cells lacked CD45RO and were positively selected for CCR7, so terminally differentiated effector memory CD45RA+ cells were left out. Sequenced: naive CD8+ T cells sorted from blood. The origin of the receptors is a man younger than 35 in good health.

V usage is TRBV4-3 and J usage is TRBJ2-5; D might be TRBD1 (6 bases). The germline V gene has CDR1 LGHNA and CDR2 YSLEER. This CDR3 region has 14 residues. Trimming pared 0 bases from V and 2 bases from J, leaving 7 bases between. The CDR3 loop reads CASSQEDRQETQYF. CDR3 bases: TGCGCCAGCAGCCAAGAGGACAGACAAGAGACCCAGTACTTC.

The chain uses TRBV13 and TRBJ2-2; D is ambiguous. Trimming left V 4 bases short and J 6 bases short, with 15 bases between. Germline values: CDR1 PRHDT, CDR2 FYEKMQ (reference sequence). The CDR3 loop spans 15 amino acids. The CDR3 reads CASSSVIGQAGELFF. CDR3 DNA: TGTGCCAGCAGCTCTGTGATTGGGCAGGCCGGGGAGCTGTTTTTT.

Turning to this clone: Additional DNA sequences in this sample encode the identical CDR3. The chain uses TRBV6-5 and TRBJ2-2; TRBD2 is a possible D gene (6 bases). The V end lost 5 bases, the J end lost 5 bases, and 9 bases lay between the germline ends. Germline CDR1 reads MNHEY; CDR2 reads SVGAGI. The CDR3 loop spans 13 amino acids. This chain's CDR3 is CASSPAGTGELFF. The CDR3 bases are TGTGCCAGCAGTCCGGCGGGAACCGGGGAGCTGTTTTTT.

This sequence joins TRBV6-1 and TRBJ1-4; D gene uncertain. This CDR3 comprises 14 residues. Trimming took 11 bases from V and 0 from J, leaving 13 bases between them. Germline values: CDR1 MNHNS, CDR2 SASEGT. CDR3 nucleotides: TGTGCCGCCGGAGAGGCGGCAACTAATGAAAAACTGTTTTTT. As protein: CAAGEAATNEKLFF.

The rearrangement joins TRBV27 to TRBJ2-7; D is perhaps TRBD1 or TRBD2 (7 bases each). The CDR3 runs to 16 residues. CDR1 is MNHEY and CDR2 is SMNVEV in the germline V gene (reference sequence). Trimming took 5 bases from V and 3 from J, leaving 20 bases between them. The CDR3 spells CASSPSQGGLFYEQYF. The CDR3 DNA is TGTGCCAGCAGTCCATCTCAGGGGGGGCTGTTCTACGAGCAGTACTTC.

This chain joins TRBV29-1 and TRBJ2-2; D is unclear. CDR1 is SQVTM and CDR2 is ANQGSEA in the germline V gene. V gave up 3 bases and J gave up 7 bases, with 12 bases separating them. This CDR3 comprises 13 residues. The CDR3 loop is CSVERPGYGELFF. The CDR3 nucleotides read TGCAGCGTTGAGAGGCCAGGTTACGGGGAGCTGTTTTTT.

V is TRBV19 and J is TRBJ1-5, with D unclear. V was shortened by 5 bases and J by 1 base, with 6 bases between the two germline ends. There are 13 residues in the CDR3. CDR1 is LNHDA and CDR2 is SQIVND in the germline V gene (reference sequence). As DNA, the CDR3 is TGTGCCAGTAGTTTGGACAGCAATCAGCCCCAGCATTTT. Translation gives CASSLDSNQPQHF. Drawing the rest from reference TRBV19 and TRBJ1-5, the complete variable domain is DGGITQSPKYLFRKEGQNVTLSCEQNLNHDAMYWYRQDPGQGLRLIYYSQIVNDFQKGDIAEGYSVSREKKESFPLTVTSAQKNPTAFYLCASSLDSNQPQHFGDGTRLSIL.

The V gene is TRBV13, the J gene TRBJ2-5; 7 positions agree with TRBD2. With 5 bases clipped from V and 4 bases from J, the junction kept 4 bases outside the gene matches. This CDR3 spans 13 amino acids. Per the germline V gene, CDR1 is PRHDT and CDR2 is FYEKMQ (reference sequence). As DNA, the CDR3 is TGTGCCAGCAGCGCGGGGGAGGGAGAGACCCAGTACTTC. Its translation is CASSAGEGETQYF.

This chain links TRBV7-9 with TRBJ1-4; maybe TRBD1 (5 bases). The CDR3 sequence is 16 residues long. Trimming pared 0 bases from V and 6 bases from J, leaving 14 bases between. Germline values: CDR1 SEHNR, CDR2 FQNEAQ (reference sequence). CDR3 sequence reads: CASSLARGEEYEKLFF. The CDR3 nucleotides are TGTGCCAGCAGCTTAGCGCGAGGGGAGGAGTATGAAAAACTGTTTTTT.

This clone was picked up one time. The chain is built from TRBV19 and TRBJ1-1; 10 bases map to TRBD1. Trimming removed 2 bases from V and 5 bases from J; junction bases left unmatched: 5. The CDR3 has 15 residues. CDR1 and CDR2 from the germline V gene are LNHDA and SQIVND (reference sequence). This chain's CDR3 is CASSIRDRGFTEAFF. The CDR3 DNA is TGTGCCAGTAGTATACGGGACAGGGGATTTACTGAAGCTTTCTTT.

V usage is TRBV10-3 and J usage is TRBJ2-3, with 11 bases fitting TRBD2. The germline gives CDR1 ENHRY, CDR2 SYGVKD. This CDR3 has 15 amino acids. J lost 5 bases, V lost 11 bases, and 12 bases had no gene match. CDR3 protein: CAADALAGGLDTQYF. In DNA, the CDR3 is TGTGCCGCGGACGCGCTAGCGGGAGGATTAGATACGCAGTATTTT.

V usage is TRBV4-1 and J usage is TRBJ2-7; 9 bases fit TRBD2. The V and J ends lost 1 base and 4 bases, in that order; junction bases with no gene match: 8. CDR3 length: 16 amino acids. The germline V gene encodes CDR1 MGHRA and CDR2 YSYEKL. The CDR3 region is CASSQGGGSGRYEQYF. In DNA, the CDR3 is TGCGCCAGCAGCCAAGGCGGGGGTAGCGGGAGATACGAGCAGTACTTC.

The gene calls are TRBV19 and TRBJ2-1; TRBD1 agrees at 9 bases. Germline CDR1 and CDR2: LNHDA and SQIVND (reference sequence). V shed 3 bases, J shed 6 bases, and the junction held 9 bases outside the gene matches. The CDR3 spans 16 residues. CDR3 loop: CASSMTGTGWANEQFF. DNA of the CDR3: TGTGCCAGTAGTATGACCGGGACAGGGTGGGCCAATGAGCAGTTCTTC.

The chain couples TRBV5-6 to TRBJ1-2, with 7 bases lining up with TRBD1. V lost 3 bases, J lost 6 bases, and 8 bases stayed unmatched. The CDR3 sequence is 14 residues long. Germline V gene lookup returns CDR1 SGHDT and CDR2 YYEEEE. The CDR3 reads CASSSLTGHDGYTF. The CDR3, as DNA: TGTGCCAGCAGCTCACTGACAGGGCATGATGGCTACACCTTC.

This chain links TRBV29-1 with TRBJ2-7; 10 bases map to TRBD1. Germline assignment: CDR1 SQVTM and CDR2 ANQGSEA. V was pared by 7 bases and J by 4 bases, with 1 base of the junction left unmatched. The CDR3 totals 11 residues. CDR3 residues: CSGTGGYEQYF. The CDR3 DNA follows: TGCAGCGGGACAGGGGGATACGAGCAGTACTTC.

This clone was recorded once. This sequence joins TRBV6-1 and TRBJ1-2, with D possibly being TRBD1 (5 bases). Trimming pared 7 bases from V and 4 bases from J, leaving 13 bases between. Germline V CDR1 and CDR2: MNHNS, SASEGT. The CDR3 has 13 amino acids. CDR3 loop: CASTGRVTYGYTF. DNA for the CDR3: TGTGCCAGCACAGGGAGGGTAACCTATGGCTACACCTTC.

The CDR3 nucleotides are TGTGCCAGCAGCGCCGGACGGAACACTGAAGCTTTCTTT. It translates to CASSAGRNTEAFF. The J gene is TRBJ1-1, the V gene TRBV9, with no clear D. Trimming removed 3 bases from V and 1 base from J, with 7 bases in between. CDR1 SGDLS and CDR2 YYNGEE come from the germline V gene. The CDR3 sequence is 13 residues long.

This clone was counted a single time. The rearrangement uses TRBV19 and TRBJ2-1; 13 nucleotides agree with TRBD2. This CDR3 region has 15 residues. Looked up from germline, CDR1 is LNHDA and CDR2 is SQIVND (reference sequence). J gave up 6 bases and V 6 bases, and 5 bases lay outside the gene matches. CDR3: CASSLTSGRGNEQFF. The CDR3 DNA reads TGTGCCAGTAGCCTAACTAGCGGGAGGGGCAATGAGCAGTTCTTC. Filled out from reference TRBV19 and TRBJ2-1, the complete variable domain reads DGGITQSPKYLFRKEGQNVTLSCEQNLNHDAMYWYRQDPGQGLRLIYYSQIVNDFQKGDIAEGYSVSREKKESFPLTVTSAQKNPTAFYLCASSLTSGRGNEQFFGPGTRLTVL.

The chain has TRBV5-6 and TRBJ2-5; 14 bases agree with TRBD2. V was clipped by 4 bases and J by 5 bases; unmatched bases: 10. The CDR3 has 17 amino acids. The germline V gene encodes CDR1 SGHDT and CDR2 YYEEEE. In DNA, the CDR3 is TGTGCCAGCAGCCCGGACTGGACTAGCGGGGGGAGGGAGACCCAGTACTTC. This gives the protein CASSPDWTSGGRETQYF.

The V and J genes are TRBV27 and TRBJ2-1; no clear D gene. The CDR3 has 13 residues. Trimming shortened V by 3 bases and J by 9 bases, and 12 bases separated the two germline ends. The germline CDR1 and CDR2 sequences are MNHEY and SMNVEV (reference sequence). This chain's CDR3 is CASSLLGFGEQFF. In nucleotides, the CDR3 is TGTGCCAGCAGTTTGTTGGGTTTCGGTGAGCAGTTCTTC.

The chain employs TRBV7-8 and TRBJ2-5; D is possibly TRBD1 (5 bases). The CDR3 has 16 amino acids. V lost 5 bases, J lost 0 bases, and 16 bases lay in between. Germline V gene data show CDR1 as SGHVS and CDR2 as FQNEAQ. The CDR3: CASSEYRLPDQETQYF. The CDR3 nucleotides are TGTGCCAGCAGCGAGTACAGGCTGCCTGACCAAGAGACCCAGTACTTC.

The V and J genes are TRBV29-1 and TRBJ2-1; 9 nucleotides align to TRBD1. The CDR3 is 14 residues long. Germline values: CDR1 SQVTM, CDR2 ANQGSEA. The V segment lost 1 base and the J segment 9 bases; nucleotides outside the gene matches: 7. The CDR3 bases are TGCAGCGTTGAAGCCGGGACAGGGATCGGTGAGCAGTTCTTC. Residues: CSVEAGTGIGEQFF.

The genes are TRBV5-6 and TRBJ2-5; TRBD2 agrees at 11 bases. The trim removed 0 bases at V and 3 bases at J, leaving 7 bases unmatched. Germline CDR1 is SGHDT and CDR2 is YYEEEE. This CDR3 has 17 residues. The CDR3 coding sequence is TGTGCCAGCAGCTTGGGCCCTATACTAGCGGGAGAAGAGACCCAGTACTTC. As protein: CASSLGPILAGEETQYF.

The chain carries TRBV10-2 and TRBJ2-1; the match to TRBD2 covers 8 bases. Trimming cost V 6 bases and J 10 bases; bases outside gene matches: 11. The CDR3 is 14 amino acids. CDR1 and CDR2 (germline): WSHSY, SAAADI. The CDR3 sequence: CASRPGLDQDEQFF. The CDR3 DNA reads as TGCGCCAGCAGACCGGGACTAGATCAGGACGAGCAGTTCTTC.

The chain is built from TRBV28 and TRBJ1-3; D is perhaps TRBD1 (5 bases). Germline V CDR1 and CDR2: MDHEN, SYDVKM. V lost 11 bases and J 0 bases, leaving 14 bases between the germline ends. The CDR3 sequence is 14 residues long. CDR3 bases: TGTGCCCACCAGGGCCCCAGCTCTGGAAACACCATATATTTT. It is translated as CAHQGPSSGNTIYF.

The V gene is TRBV10-2, the J gene TRBJ2-5, with D perhaps assigned TRBD1 or TRBD2 (5 bases each). Trimming stripped 4 bases from V and 1 base from J, with 13 bases between. Germline V gene sequence: CDR1 WSHSY, CDR2 SAAADI. The CDR3 totals 15 residues. The CDR3: CASSGTGAGQETQYF. The DNA of the CDR3 is TGCGCCAGCAGTGGGACCGGGGCAGGCCAAGAGACCCAGTACTTC.